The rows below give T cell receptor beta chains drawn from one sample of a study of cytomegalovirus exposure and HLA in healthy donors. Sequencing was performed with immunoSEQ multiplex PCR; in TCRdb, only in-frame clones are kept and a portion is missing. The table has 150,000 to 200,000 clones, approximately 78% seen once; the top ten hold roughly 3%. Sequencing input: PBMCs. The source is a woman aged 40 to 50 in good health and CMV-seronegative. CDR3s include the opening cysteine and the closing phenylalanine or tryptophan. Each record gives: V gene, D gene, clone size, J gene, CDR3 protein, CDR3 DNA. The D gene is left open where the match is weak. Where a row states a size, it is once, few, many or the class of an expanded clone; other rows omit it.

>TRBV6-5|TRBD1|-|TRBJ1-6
CASSDGTGNSPLHF
TGTGCCAGCAGTGATGGGACAGGGAATTCACCCCTCCACTTT
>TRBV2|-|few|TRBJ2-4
CASSEEVLRLHGKNIQYF
TGTGCCAGCAGTGAAGAAGTCCTCAGGCTCCACGGCAAAAACATTCAGTACTTC
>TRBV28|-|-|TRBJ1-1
CASSGQQRNTEAFF
TGTGCCAGCAGCGGACAGCAAAGGAACACTGAAGCTTTCTTT
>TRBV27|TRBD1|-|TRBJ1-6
CASSLNVGQGRAPLHF
TGTGCCAGCAGTTTGAACGTGGGACAGGGCAGGGCACCCCTCCACTTT
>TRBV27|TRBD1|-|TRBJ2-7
CASKSLQGALHEQYF
TGTGCCAGCAAATCACTACAGGGGGCCCTCCACGAGCAGTACTTC
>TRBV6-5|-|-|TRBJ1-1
CASSYSRAGFTEAFF
TGTGCCAGCAGTTACTCTAGAGCAGGTTTTACTGAAGCTTTCTTT
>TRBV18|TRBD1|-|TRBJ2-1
CASSPPGTGAHEQFF
TGTGCCAGCTCACCACCGGGGACAGGGGCCCATGAGCAGTTCTTC
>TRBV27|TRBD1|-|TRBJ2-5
CASSFRDRGTETQYF
TGTGCCAGCAGTTTCCGGGACAGGGGTACGGAGACCCAGTACTTC
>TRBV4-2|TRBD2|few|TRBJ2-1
CASSQSALAALSSYNEQFF
TGTGCCAGCAGCCAGTCCGCACTAGCGGCTCTCAGCTCCTACAATGAGCAGTTCTTC
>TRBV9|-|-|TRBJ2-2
CASSVLAGTNTGELFF
TGTGCCAGCAGCGTACTGGCGGGGACGAACACCGGGGAGCTGTTTTTT
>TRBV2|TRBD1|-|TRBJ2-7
CASSEGTGFLEQYF
TGTGCCAGCAGTGAGGGGACAGGATTCCTCGAGCAGTACTTC
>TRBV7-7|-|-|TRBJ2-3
CASSPGGSDTQYF
TGTGCCAGCAGCCCCGGGGGTTCGGATACGCAGTATTTT
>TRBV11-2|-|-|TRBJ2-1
CASSLGLVEGQFF
TGTGCCAGCAGCTTGGGCTTGGTGGAGGGGCAGTTCTTC
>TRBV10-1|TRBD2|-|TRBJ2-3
CASRAGGTDTQYF
TGCGCCAGCAGAGCGGGGGGCACAGATACGCAGTATTTT
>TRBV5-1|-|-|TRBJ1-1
CASSLVGRMVTEAFF
TGCGCCAGCAGCTTGGTCGGCAGGATGGTCACTGAAGCTTTCTTT
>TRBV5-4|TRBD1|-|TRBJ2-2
CASSSGTGNTGELFF
TGTGCCAGCAGCTCCGGGACAGGGAACACCGGGGAGCTGTTTTTT
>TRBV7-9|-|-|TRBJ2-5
CASSPRAGSWEQYF
TGTGCCAGCAGTCCCAGGGCGGGGTCGTGGGAGCAGTACTTC
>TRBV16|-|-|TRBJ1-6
CASSQAQGRSSPLHF
TGTGCCAGCAGCCAGGCACAGGGTAGGAGTTCACCCCTCCACTTT
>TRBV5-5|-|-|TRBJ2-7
CASSLQGGSYEQYF
TGTGCCAGCAGCTTACAAGGGGGCTCCTACGAGCAGTACTTC
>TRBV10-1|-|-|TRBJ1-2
CASSEEQGVGYTF
TGCGCCAGCAGTGAGGAACAGGGAGTTGGCTACACCTTC
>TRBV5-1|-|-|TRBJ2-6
CASSLEESGANVLTF
TGCGCCAGCAGCTTGGAGGAGTCTGGGGCCAACGTCCTGACTTTC
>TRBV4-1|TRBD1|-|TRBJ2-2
CASSQHGQANTGELFF
TGCGCCAGCAGCCAACACGGACAGGCCAACACCGGGGAGCTGTTTTTT
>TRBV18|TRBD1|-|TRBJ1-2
CASSPSTGEGYTF
TGTGCCAGCTCACCATCGACAGGGGAAGGCTACACCTTC
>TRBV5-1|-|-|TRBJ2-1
CATTWDIGKGEQFF
TGCGCCACTACCTGGGACATAGGGAAGGGTGAGCAGTTCTTC
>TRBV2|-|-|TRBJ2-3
CASSEAVATNTDTQYF
TGTGCCAGCAGTGAAGCGGTTGCGACAAACACAGATACGCAGTATTTT
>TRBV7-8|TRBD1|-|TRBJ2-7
CASLGDRFYEQYF
TGTGCCAGCTTGGGGGACAGATTTTACGAGCAGTACTTC